This TCR beta chain came from a study of memory CD4+ T cells and cytomegalovirus serostatus. TCRdb's table, derived via immunoSEQ multiplex PCR, lists solely in-frame clones and lacks some. Counted here are 45,000 to 60,000 clones, around 76% occurring once; the ten biggest clones make up more than 0.95%. The V gene end was trimmed by 3 bases and the J gene end by 2 bases; junction bases not matched to a gene: 1. The CDR3 is 13 amino acids. Germline CDR1 is SGHVS and CDR2 is FNYEAQ. The sort gate was single viable CD3+CD4+CD8-CD45RO+ cells for memory CD4+ T cells. The clonotype originates from an adult in good health and CMV-seropositive. Sequenced material: memory CD4+ T cells from blood. This chain uses TRBV7-6 with TRBJ2-7, with 7 bases lining up with TRBD1. In DNA, the CDR3 is TGTGCCAGCAGCTTGACAGGGACCTACGAGCAGTACTTC. Amino acids: CASSLTGTYEQYF.